Each of the 27 T cell receptor beta chains below was sequenced from the same sample in a study of shared clonotypes between healthy human individuals. The assay was immunoSEQ multiplex PCR, and TCRdb's table has in-frame clones only and misses some. This sample carries around 1.1 million clones, 78% of them seen once, and the ten largest clones take 0.6% to 0.7%. Sequenced sample: memory CD4+ T cells from PBMCs. Subset here: CD45RA-negative fraction. These receptors were collected from a man aged 18-30 years in good health. Some clones in this sample may be carry-over from other donors' samples.

This chain connects TRBV18 to TRBJ2-1; D possibly uses TRBD1 or TRBD2 (5 bases each). This CDR3 region has 14 residues. Germline V gene lookup returns CDR1 KGHSH and CDR2 LQKENI. V dropped 3 bases and J dropped 5 bases, with 11 bases sitting between them. The CDR3 DNA sequence: TGTGCCAGCTCACCTTGGGGACGAGACAATGAGCAGTTCTTC. As protein: CASSPWGRDNEQFF.

The chain combines TRBV2 with TRBJ2-3; tentatively, D is TRBD1 or TRBD2 (6 bases each). Germline V gene data show CDR1 as SNHLY and CDR2 as FYNNEI. The length of the CDR3 is 16 residues. The V and J ends lost 5 bases and 9 bases respectively, with 24 bases between them. The CDR3 is CASSILTSGAGVTQYF. The CDR3 nucleotides are TGTGCCAGCAGTATCTTGACCTCGGGGGCAGGGGTCACGCAGTATTTT. Full variable domain (rest looked up from reference TRBV2 and TRBJ2-3): EPEVTQTPSHQVTQMGQEVILRCVPISNHLYFYWYRQILGQKVEFLVSFYNNEISEKSEIFDDQFSVERPDGSNFTLKIRSTKLEDSAMYFCASSILTSGAGVTQYFGPGTRLTVL.

The gene calls are TRBV5-1 and TRBJ1-4; D is undetermined. Germline V gene data show CDR1 as SGHRS and CDR2 as YFSETQ. This CDR3 is built from 15 residues. Trimming took off 0 bases at V and 11 bases at J, with 17 bases between the two ends. In DNA, the CDR3 is TGCGCCAGCAGCTTGGGTCGCTCGGGGTATAACAAACTGTTTTTT. Translated, it gives CASSLGRSGYNKLFF.

The chain employs TRBV7-9 and TRBJ2-7; 7 positions agree with TRBD1. V lost 5 bases, J lost 0 bases, and 10 bases stayed unmatched. This CDR3 has 16 amino acids. Germline assignment: CDR1 SEHNR and CDR2 FQNEAQ (reference sequence). CDR3 coding DNA: TGTGCCAGCAGCACCCCCCGGGACAGCTACTCCTACGAGCAGTACTTC. Its protein product is CASSTPRDSYSYEQYF.

V is TRBV29-1 and J is TRBJ1-4; D is ambiguous. This CDR3 has 14 amino acids. V was shortened by 7 bases and J by 0 bases, with 12 bases between the two germline ends. Per germline, CDR1 SQVTM and CDR2 ANQGSEA. The CDR3 bases are TGCAGCGGGCTGGGGAGTGCAACTAATGAAAAACTGTTTTTT. The encoded protein is CSGLGSATNEKLFF.

The chain uses TRBV18 and TRBJ2-7; TRBD2 is a possible D gene (6 bases). V gave up 6 bases and J gave up 4 bases, with 13 bases separating them. The germline gives CDR1 KGHSH, CDR2 LQKENI. This CDR3 region has 13 residues. The CDR3: CASSPGTLYEQYF. DNA of the CDR3: TGTGCCAGCTCCCCCGGGACTCTTTACGAGCAGTACTTC.

The chain is built from TRBV14 and TRBJ2-5; TRBD2 matches 9 bases. Looked up from germline, CDR1 is SGHDN and CDR2 is FVKESK. The CDR3 sequence is 14 residues long. After removal of 1 base from V and 13 bases from J, the junction contained 10 bases not matched to a gene. CDR3 nucleotides: TGTGCCAGCAGCCAAGTCGGGGCTAGCGGGGCCCGGTACTTC. It specifies CASSQVGASGARYF.

Note on this clone: The sample carries other DNA sequences with the same CDR3. The chain recombines TRBV7-9 with TRBJ2-3; perhaps TRBD2 as D (6 bases). V lost 5 bases and J lost 0, with 9 bases in between. This CDR3 region has 14 residues. CDR1 SEHNR and CDR2 FQNEAQ come from the germline V gene (reference sequence). CDR3 loop: CASSPGTSTDTQYF. CDR3 DNA: TGTGCCAGCAGCCCCGGGACTAGCACAGATACGCAGTATTTT.

V usage is TRBV27 and J usage is TRBJ1-5; the D gene is possibly TRBD1 (6 bases). Germline V gene data show CDR1 as MNHEY and CDR2 as SMNVEV (reference sequence). V was clipped by 6 bases and J by 4 bases, with 16 bases between them. CDR3 size: 15 residues. The CDR3 DNA follows: TGTGCCAGCAGCCTTTTGACAGGCCCAAATCAGCCCCAGCATTTT. It codes for CASSLLTGPNQPQHF.

Here the CDR3 DNA reads TGTGCCAGCAGCCCCGGGACTAGCCTAAGGACCGGGGAGCTGTTTTTT. Its translation: CASSPGTSLRTGELFF. The rearrangement uses TRBV5-4 and TRBJ2-2; 9 positions match TRBD2. J gave up 5 bases and V 4 bases, and 9 bases lay outside the gene matches. The CDR3 contains 16 residues. Germline CDR1 and CDR2: SGHNT and YYREEE (reference sequence).

The chain couples TRBV19 to TRBJ2-2; D is unclear. Trimming left V 3 bases short and J 6 bases short, with 5 bases between. Germline-derived CDR1 and CDR2 are LNHDA and SQIVND (reference sequence). The CDR3 loop spans 12 amino acids. This CDR3 reads CASSIQAGELFF. CDR3 in DNA: TGTGCCAGTAGTATCCAAGCCGGGGAGCTGTTTTTT. Combining the CDR3 with reference TRBV19 and TRBJ2-2 gives the whole variable domain DGGITQSPKYLFRKEGQNVTLSCEQNLNHDAMYWYRQDPGQGLRLIYYSQIVNDFQKGDIAEGYSVSREKKESFPLTVTSAQKNPTAFYLCASSIQAGELFFGEGSRLTVL.

This clone was found many times. This chain joins TRBV7-2 and TRBJ1-5; a weak D match, TRBD1 (5 bases). The CDR3 is 17 amino acids. Trimming shortened V by 5 bases and J by 1 base, and 18 bases separated the two germline ends. Germline values: CDR1 SGHTA, CDR2 FQGNSA. Here the CDR3 DNA reads TGTGCCAGCAGCCCGCCGAGTGTAGAGGGGAGCAATCAGCCCCAGCATTTT. Its translation is CASSPPSVEGSNQPQHF.

This clone was recorded only once. This chain links TRBV28 with TRBJ2-1; the D gene could be TRBD1 or TRBD2 (5 bases each). V shed 0 bases and J shed 5 bases, with 5 bases lying between them. CDR3 size: 13 residues. Germline V gene lookup returns CDR1 MDHEN and CDR2 SYDVKM. The CDR3 sequence: CASSLWGDNEQFF. The CDR3 DNA reads as TGTGCCAGCAGTTTATGGGGGGACAATGAGCAGTTCTTC.

The DNA for the CDR3 is TGCGCCAGCAGCCGGGACGTGACCGGGGAGCTGTTTTTT. Residues: CASSRDVTGELFF. The rearrangement joins TRBV5-1 to TRBJ2-2, with D possibly called TRBD1 or TRBD2 (5 bases each). Between the trimmed V and J ends, which lost 4 bases and 5 bases, there was a span of 9 bases. The CDR3 loop spans 13 amino acids. CDR1 is SGHRS, CDR2 YFSETQ, per germline.

This clone is a singleton in its sample. The rearrangement links TRBV11-2 to TRBJ2-1, with TRBD2 identical over 9 bases. The CDR3 runs to 13 residues. The V and J ends lost 5 bases and 12 bases, in that order; junction bases with no gene match: 8. The germline V gene has CDR1 SGHAT and CDR2 FQNNGV. The CDR3 DNA reads TGTGCCAGCAGCCCCCGGCGGGAGGGTCCGCAGTTCTTC. Translation gives CASSPRREGPQFF. Full variable domain (remainder filled in from reference TRBV11-2 and TRBJ2-1): EAGVAQSPRYKIIEKRQSVAFWCNPISGHATLYWYQQILGQGPKLLIQFQNNGVVDDSQLPKDRFSAERLKGVDSTLKIQPAKLEDSAVYLCASSPRREGPQFFGPGTRLTVL.

The DNA for the CDR3 is TGCAGCGCTCCCCGTAAGAGGGGTGGCTACACCTTC. Translated, it gives CSAPRKRGGYTF. The rearrangement links TRBV29-1 to TRBJ1-2, with TRBD1 as a possible D gene (5 bases). V was trimmed by 7 bases and J by 7 bases, leaving 16 bases between them. Germline V lookup: CDR1 SQVTM, CDR2 ANQGSEA. The CDR3 is 12 amino acids.

The rearrangement joins TRBV27 to TRBJ2-1; 8 bases match TRBD1. The V gene's germline CDR1 is MNHEY and CDR2 SMNVEV (reference sequence). Trimming removed 6 bases from V and 8 bases from J; junction bases left unmatched: 12. This CDR3 region has 15 residues. The CDR3 nucleotides read TGTGCCAGCAGGGCCCGGACAGGGTTCTTGGATGAGCAGTTCTTC. Translating gives CASRARTGFLDEQFF.

The genes are TRBV7-2 and TRBJ2-5; D gene ambiguous. This CDR3 region has 13 residues. Germline V gene lookup returns CDR1 SGHTA and CDR2 FQGNSA. V was pared by 5 bases and J by 5 bases, with 12 bases between. The CDR3 coding sequence is TGTGCCAGCAGCCCCACAAAAGGGGAGACCCAGTACTTC. The encoded protein is CASSPTKGETQYF.

The V and J genes are TRBV6-5 and TRBJ2-1; D gene unclear. CDR1 is MNHEY and CDR2 is SVGAGI in the germline V gene. Trimming removed 2 bases at V and 5 bases at J, with 13 bases between. This CDR3 contains 15 residues. As DNA, the CDR3 is TGTGCCAGCAGTTACGCCGGGCTCTTGAACAATGAGCAGTTCTTC. Amino acids: CASSYAGLLNNEQFF.

On this clone itself: The junction shows a germline mismatch at one end, possibly a read error. CDR3 amino acids: CASRRYSNQPQHF. Written as DNA, the CDR3 is TGTGCGAGTAGGAGATATAGCAATCAGCCCCAGCATTTT. The V call is TRBV19, the J call TRBJ1-5; D gene uncertain. The CDR3 runs to 13 residues. Germline values: CDR1 LNHDA, CDR2 SQIVND (reference sequence).

This clone has ten or more counts. CDR3 sequence reads: CASSQDHDGELFF. CDR3 coding DNA: TGCGCCAGCAGCCAAGATCATGACGGGGAGCTGTTTTTT. The rearrangement uses TRBV4-1 and TRBJ2-2, with D hard to call. This CDR3 comprises 13 residues. Germline V CDR1 and CDR2: MGHRA, YSYEKL. Trimming took off 0 bases at V and 7 bases at J, with 6 bases between the two ends.

This chain connects TRBV5-1 to TRBJ2-7; 7 nucleotides align to TRBD2. V dropped 0 bases and J dropped 4; count of bases not matched to a gene: 10. Germline CDR1 and CDR2: SGHRS and YFSETQ. The CDR3 contains 16 residues. CDR3 in DNA: TGCGCCAGCAGCTTGGGGATGGCTAGCGGAATGTACGAGCAGTACTTC. Protein sequence: CASSLGMASGMYEQYF.

The V and J genes are TRBV7-3 and TRBJ2-1, with TRBD2 identical over 11 bases. Germline CDR1 and CDR2: SGHTA and FQGTGA. The CDR3 is made up of 16 amino acids. The junction had 4 bases not matched to a gene; V was cut back by 4 bases and J by 2 bases. As DNA, the CDR3 is TGTGCCAGCAGCTCCGTAGCGGGAGGGACCTACAATGAGCAGTTCTTC. Translation: CASSSVAGGTYNEQFF.

A remark on this clone: Other nucleotide sequences in the sample specify the same CDR3. The chain carries TRBV5-1 and TRBJ2-7, with D maybe TRBD1 (6 bases). The CDR3 totals 15 residues. Germline V gene sequence: CDR1 SGHRS, CDR2 YFSETQ. Trimming removed 2 bases from V and 0 bases from J, with 12 bases in between. The CDR3, as DNA: TGCGCCAGCAGCTTAGGTCAGGGGAGCTCCTACGAGCAGTACTTC. This sequence encodes CASSLGQGSSYEQYF.

V usage is TRBV28 and J usage is TRBJ1-3; 7 nucleotides agree with TRBD1. The CDR3 covers 14 residues. CDR1 and CDR2 (germline): MDHEN, SYDVKM. Trimming cost V 6 bases and J 4 bases; bases outside gene matches: 6. The CDR3 DNA is TGTGCCAGCAGCGTGACAGGGATCGGAAACACCATATATTTT. Encoded protein: CASSVTGIGNTIYF.

J is TRBJ2-5 and V is TRBV10-1, with a possible D match to TRBD1 (5 bases). CDR1 and CDR2 from the germline V gene are WNHNN and SYGVQD (reference sequence). The CDR3 length is 17 residues. V lost 3 bases and J 1 base, leaving 18 bases between the germline ends. For the CDR3, the DNA is TGCGCCAGCAGTGATCGGAAAAAACAGGAGTCCCAAGAGACCCAGTACTTC. This translates into CASSDRKKQESQETQYF.

V and J are TRBV6-1 and TRBJ2-7, with a possible D match to TRBD1 (5 bases). Trimming removed 0 bases at V and 3 bases at J, with 12 bases between. The CDR3 sequence is 15 residues long. CDR1 MNHNS and CDR2 SASEGT come from the germline V gene. CDR3 sequence (DNA): TGTGCCAGCAGTGAAGCGCGGCTCAGGGTCTACGAGCAGTACTTC. Its protein product is CASSEARLRVYEQYF.